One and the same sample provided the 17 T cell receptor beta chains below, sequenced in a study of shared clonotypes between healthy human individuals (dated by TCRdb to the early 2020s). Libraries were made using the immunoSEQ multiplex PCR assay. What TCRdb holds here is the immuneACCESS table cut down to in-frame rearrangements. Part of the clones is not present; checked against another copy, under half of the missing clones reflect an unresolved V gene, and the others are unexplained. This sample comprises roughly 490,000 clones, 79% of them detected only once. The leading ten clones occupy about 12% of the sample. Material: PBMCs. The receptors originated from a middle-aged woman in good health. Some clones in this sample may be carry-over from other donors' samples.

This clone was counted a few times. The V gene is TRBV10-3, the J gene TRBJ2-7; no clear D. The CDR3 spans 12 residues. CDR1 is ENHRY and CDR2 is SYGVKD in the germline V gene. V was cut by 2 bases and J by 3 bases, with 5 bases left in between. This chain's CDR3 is CAISEALYEQYF. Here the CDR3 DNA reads TGTGCCATCAGTGAGGCCCTCTACGAGCAGTACTTC.

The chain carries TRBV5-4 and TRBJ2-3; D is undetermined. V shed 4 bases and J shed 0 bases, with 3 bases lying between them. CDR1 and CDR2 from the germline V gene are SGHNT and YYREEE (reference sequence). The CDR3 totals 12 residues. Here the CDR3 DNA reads TGTGCCAGCAGCGTTAGCACAGATACGCAGTATTTT. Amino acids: CASSVSTDTQYF.

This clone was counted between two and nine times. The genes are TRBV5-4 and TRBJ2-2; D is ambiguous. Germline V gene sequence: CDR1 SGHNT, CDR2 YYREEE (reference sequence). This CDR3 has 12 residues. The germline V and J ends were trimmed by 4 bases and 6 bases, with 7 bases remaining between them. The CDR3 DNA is TGTGCCAGCAGCAGTGGCTCCGGGGAGCTGTTTTTT. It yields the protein CASSSGSGELFF.

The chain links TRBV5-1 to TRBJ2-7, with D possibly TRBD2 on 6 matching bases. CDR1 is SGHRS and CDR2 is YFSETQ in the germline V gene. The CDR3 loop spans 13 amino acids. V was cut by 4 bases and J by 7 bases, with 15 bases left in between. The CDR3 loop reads CASSPDPGGEQYF. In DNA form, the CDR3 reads TGCGCCAGCAGCCCAGACCCCGGGGGTGAGCAGTACTTC.

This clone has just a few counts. The CDR3 region has the DNA TGTGCCAGCAGCACCCGCGGGACGCAGCTCTCCTACGAGCAGTACTTC. This encodes CASSTRGTQLSYEQYF. This chain joins TRBV27 and TRBJ2-7, with D perhaps TRBD2 (6 bases). The germline CDR1 and CDR2 sequences are MNHEY and SMNVEV (reference sequence). Trimming left V 6 bases short and J 0 bases short, with 18 bases between. The CDR3 length is 16 residues.

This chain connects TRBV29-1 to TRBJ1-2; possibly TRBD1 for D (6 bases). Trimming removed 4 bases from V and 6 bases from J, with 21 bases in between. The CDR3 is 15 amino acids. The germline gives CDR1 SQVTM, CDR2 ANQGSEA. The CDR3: CSVGFDSGRGHGYTF. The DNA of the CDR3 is TGCAGCGTTGGTTTCGATTCGGGCAGGGGTCATGGCTACACCTTC.

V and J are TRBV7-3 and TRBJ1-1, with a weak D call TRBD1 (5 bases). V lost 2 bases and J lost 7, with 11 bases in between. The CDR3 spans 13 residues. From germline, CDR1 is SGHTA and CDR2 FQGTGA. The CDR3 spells CASSLAFQGEAFF. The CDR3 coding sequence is TGTGCCAGCAGCTTAGCGTTCCAGGGTGAAGCTTTCTTT.

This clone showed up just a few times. CDR3 sequence: CASSVGQASYTF. CDR3 DNA: TGTGCCAGCAGCGTCGGACAGGCTAGCTACACCTTC. The chain links TRBV11-2 to TRBJ1-2, with 7 bases that match TRBD1. Germline assignment: CDR1 SGHAT and CDR2 FQNNGV. V dropped 5 bases and J dropped 9; count of bases not matched to a gene: 6. CDR3 length: 12 residues.

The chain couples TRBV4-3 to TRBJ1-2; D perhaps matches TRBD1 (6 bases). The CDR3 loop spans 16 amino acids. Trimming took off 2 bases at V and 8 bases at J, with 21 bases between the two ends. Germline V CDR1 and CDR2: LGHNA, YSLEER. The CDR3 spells CASSQSLTTGSDGYTF. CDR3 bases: TGCGCCAGCAGCCAAAGCCTTACTACAGGGTCGGACGGCTACACCTTC.

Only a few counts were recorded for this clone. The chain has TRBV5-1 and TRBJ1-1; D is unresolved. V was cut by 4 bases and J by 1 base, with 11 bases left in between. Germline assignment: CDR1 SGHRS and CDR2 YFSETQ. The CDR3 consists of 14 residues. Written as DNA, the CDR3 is TGCGCCAGCAGCCCCGCTTCTCAGAACACTGAAGCTTTCTTT. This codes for CASSPASQNTEAFF.

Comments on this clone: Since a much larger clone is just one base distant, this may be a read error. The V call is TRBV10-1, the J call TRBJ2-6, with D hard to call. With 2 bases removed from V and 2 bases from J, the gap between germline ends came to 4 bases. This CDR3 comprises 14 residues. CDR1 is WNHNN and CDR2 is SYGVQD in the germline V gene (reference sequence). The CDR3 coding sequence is TGCGCCAGCAGTGAGGGGGCTGGGGCCAACGTCCTGACTTTC. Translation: CASSEGAGANVLTF.

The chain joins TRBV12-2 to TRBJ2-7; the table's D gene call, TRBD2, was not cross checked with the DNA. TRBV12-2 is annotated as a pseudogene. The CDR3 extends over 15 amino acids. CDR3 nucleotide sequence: TGTGCAAACCCCTACGGCCGTACGGGGTCCTACGAGCAGTACTTC. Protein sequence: CANPYGRTGSYEQYF.

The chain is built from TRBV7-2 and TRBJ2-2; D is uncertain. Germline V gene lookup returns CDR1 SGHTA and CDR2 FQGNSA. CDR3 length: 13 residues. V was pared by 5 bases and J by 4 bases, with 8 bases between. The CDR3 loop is CASSPWGTGELFF. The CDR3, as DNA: TGTGCCAGCAGCCCCTGGGGCACCGGGGAGCTGTTTTTT. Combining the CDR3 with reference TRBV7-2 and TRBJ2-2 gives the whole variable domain GAGVSQSPSNKVTEKGKDVELRCDPISGHTALYWYRQSLGQGLEFLIYFQGNSAPDKSGLPSDRFSAERTGGSVSTLTIQRTQQEDSAVYLCASSPWGTGELFFGEGSRLTVL.

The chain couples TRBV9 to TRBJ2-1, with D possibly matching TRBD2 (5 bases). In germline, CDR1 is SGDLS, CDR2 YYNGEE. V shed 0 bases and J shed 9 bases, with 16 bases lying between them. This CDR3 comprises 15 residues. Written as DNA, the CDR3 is TGTGCCAGCAGCGTAGTGGGCACTAGAAGTGGTGAGCAGTTCTTC. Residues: CASSVVGTRSGEQFF. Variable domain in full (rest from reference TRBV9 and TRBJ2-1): DSGVTQTPKHLITATGQRVTLRCSPRSGDLSVYWYQQSLDQGLQFLIQYYNGEERAKGNILERFSAQQFPDLHSELNLSSLELGDSALYFCASSVVGTRSGEQFFGPGTRLTVL.

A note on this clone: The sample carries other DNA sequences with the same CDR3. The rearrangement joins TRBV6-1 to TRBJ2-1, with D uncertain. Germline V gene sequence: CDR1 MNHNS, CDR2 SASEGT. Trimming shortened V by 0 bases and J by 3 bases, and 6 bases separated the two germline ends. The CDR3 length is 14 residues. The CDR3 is CASSEAGLYNEQFF. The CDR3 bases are TGTGCCAGCAGTGAAGCTGGCCTCTACAATGAGCAGTTCTTC.

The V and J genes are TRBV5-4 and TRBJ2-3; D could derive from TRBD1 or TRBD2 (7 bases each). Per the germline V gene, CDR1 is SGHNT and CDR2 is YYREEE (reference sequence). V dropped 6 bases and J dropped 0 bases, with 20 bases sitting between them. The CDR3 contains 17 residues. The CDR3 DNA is TGTGCCAGCACCAGGGGGATTCTAGCGGCTAGCACAGATACGCAGTATTTT. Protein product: CASTRGILAASTDTQYF.

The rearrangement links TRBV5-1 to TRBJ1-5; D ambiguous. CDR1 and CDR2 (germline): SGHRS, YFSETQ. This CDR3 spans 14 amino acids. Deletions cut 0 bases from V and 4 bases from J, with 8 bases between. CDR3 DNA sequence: TGCGCCAGCAGCTTGGACCCAGTGAATCAGCCCCAGCATTTT. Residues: CASSLDPVNQPQHF.